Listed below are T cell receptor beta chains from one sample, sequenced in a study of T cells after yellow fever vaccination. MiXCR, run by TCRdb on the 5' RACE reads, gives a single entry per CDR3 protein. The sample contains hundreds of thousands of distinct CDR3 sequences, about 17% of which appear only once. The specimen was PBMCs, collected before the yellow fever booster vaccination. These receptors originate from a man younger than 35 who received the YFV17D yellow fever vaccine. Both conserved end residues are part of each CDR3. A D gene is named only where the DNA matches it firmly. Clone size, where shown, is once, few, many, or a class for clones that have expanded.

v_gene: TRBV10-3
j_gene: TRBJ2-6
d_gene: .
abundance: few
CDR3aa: CAIRANLGANVLTF
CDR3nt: TGTGCCATCAGGGCAAACCTCGGGGCCAACGTCCTGACTTTC

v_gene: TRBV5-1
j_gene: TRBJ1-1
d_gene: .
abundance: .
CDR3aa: CASGIDRVMNTEAFF
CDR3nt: TGCGCCAGCGGGATTGACCGAGTCATGAACACTGAAGCTTTCTTT

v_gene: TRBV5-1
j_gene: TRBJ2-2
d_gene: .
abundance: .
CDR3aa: CASRRDPGELFF
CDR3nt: TGCGCCAGCAGGAGGGATCCCGGGGAGCTGTTTTTT

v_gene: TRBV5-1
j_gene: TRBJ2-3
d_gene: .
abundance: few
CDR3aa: CASSYGDSTDTQYF
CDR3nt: TGCGCCAGCAGCTACGGGGATAGCACAGATACGCAGTATTTT

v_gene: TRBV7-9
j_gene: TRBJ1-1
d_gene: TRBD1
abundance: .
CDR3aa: CASSDRGGSAFF
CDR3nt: TGTGCCAGCAGTGACAGGGGAGGGAGTGCTTTCTTT

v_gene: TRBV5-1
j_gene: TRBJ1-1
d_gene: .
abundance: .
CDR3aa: CASSLALSRVSEAFF
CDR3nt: TGCGCCAGCAGCTTGGCCCTTAGCAGGGTATCTGAAGCTTTCTTT

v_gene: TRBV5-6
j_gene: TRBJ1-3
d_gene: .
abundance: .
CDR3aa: CASSRKTDNSGNTIYF
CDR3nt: TGTGCCAGCAGCCGAAAAACAGACAACTCTGGAAACACCATATATTTT

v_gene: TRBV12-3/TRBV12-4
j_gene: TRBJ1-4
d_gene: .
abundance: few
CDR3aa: CASSLGIGKLFF
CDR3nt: TGTGCCAGCAGTTTAGGCATAGGAAAACTGTTTTTT

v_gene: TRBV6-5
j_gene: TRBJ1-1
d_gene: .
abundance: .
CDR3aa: CASSYGAAYTEAFF
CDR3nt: TGTGCCAGCAGTTATGGGGCGGCTTACACTGAAGCTTTCTTT

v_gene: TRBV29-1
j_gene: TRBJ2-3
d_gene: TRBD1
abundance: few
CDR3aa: CSVDRVGSADTQYF
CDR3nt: TGCAGCGTCGACAGGGTAGGGTCGGCAGATACGCAGTATTTT

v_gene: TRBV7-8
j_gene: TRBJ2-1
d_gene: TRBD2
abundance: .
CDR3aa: CASSLAVGSGGAVLQYGEQFF
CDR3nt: TGTGCCAGCAGCTTAGCGGTTGGTAGCGGGGGGGCGGTCCTACAATACGGTGAGCAGTTCTTC

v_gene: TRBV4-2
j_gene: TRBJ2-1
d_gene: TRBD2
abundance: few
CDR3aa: CASSQEPSGKYNEQFF
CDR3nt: TGTGCCAGCAGCCAAGAACCTAGCGGGAAATACAATGAGCAGTTCTTC

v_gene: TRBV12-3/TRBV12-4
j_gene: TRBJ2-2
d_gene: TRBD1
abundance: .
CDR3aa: CASREQGARVTGELFF
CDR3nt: TGTGCCAGCAGGGAGCAGGGGGCGCGGGTCACCGGGGAGCTGTTTTTT

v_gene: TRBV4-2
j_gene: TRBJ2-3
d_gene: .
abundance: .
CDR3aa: CASSRYRDADEADTQYF
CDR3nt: TGTGCCAGCAGCCGCTACCGGGACGCCGACGAGGCAGATACGCAGTATTTT

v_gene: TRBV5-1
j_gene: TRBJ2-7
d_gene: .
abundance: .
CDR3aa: CASSLGWFNSYEQYF
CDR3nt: TGCGCCAGCAGCTTGGGATGGTTCAACTCCTACGAGCAGTACTTC

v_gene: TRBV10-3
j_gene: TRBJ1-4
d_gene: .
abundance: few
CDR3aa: CAISESRDSTNEKLFF
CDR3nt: TGTGCCATCAGTGAGTCGAGAGATTCAACTAATGAAAAACTGTTTTTT

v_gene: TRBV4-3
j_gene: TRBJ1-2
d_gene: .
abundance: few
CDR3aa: CASSPLLTNDGYTF
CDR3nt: TGCGCCAGCAGCCCTCTTCTTACGAACGATGGCTACACCTTC

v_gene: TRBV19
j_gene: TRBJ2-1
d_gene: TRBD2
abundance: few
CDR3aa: CASSRIAGGLNEQFF
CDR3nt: TGTGCCAGTAGCAGAATCGCGGGGGGGCTCAATGAGCAGTTCTTC

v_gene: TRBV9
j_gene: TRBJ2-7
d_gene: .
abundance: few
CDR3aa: CASSVEAGQYEQYF
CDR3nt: TGTGCCAGCAGCGTAGAGGCAGGGCAGTACGAGCAGTACTTC

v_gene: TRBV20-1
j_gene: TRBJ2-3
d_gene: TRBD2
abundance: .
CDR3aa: CSAVLAPQDTQYF
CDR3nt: TGCAGTGCTGTACTAGCGCCCCAAGATACGCAGTATTTT

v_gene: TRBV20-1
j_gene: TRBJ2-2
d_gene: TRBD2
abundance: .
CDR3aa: CSARDNSGRAPNTGELFF
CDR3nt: TGCAGTGCTAGAGATAATAGCGGGAGAGCTCCGAACACCGGGGAGCTGTTTTTT

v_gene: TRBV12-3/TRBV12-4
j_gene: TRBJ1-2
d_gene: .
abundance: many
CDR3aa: CASSLYPGHYGYTF
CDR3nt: TGTGCCAGCAGTTTATACCCAGGTCACTATGGCTACACCTTC

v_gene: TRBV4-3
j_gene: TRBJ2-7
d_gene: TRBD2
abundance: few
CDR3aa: CASSRGTSGSYEQYF
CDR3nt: TGCGCCAGCAGCCGAGGGACTAGTGGTTCCTACGAGCAGTACTTC

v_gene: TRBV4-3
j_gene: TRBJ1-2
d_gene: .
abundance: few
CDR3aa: CASSQDGWNYGYTF
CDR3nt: TGCGCCAGCAGCCAAGATGGGTGGAACTATGGCTACACCTTC

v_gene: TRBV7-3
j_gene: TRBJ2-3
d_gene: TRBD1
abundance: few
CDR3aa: CASSLFSRGRPDTQYF
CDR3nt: TGTGCCAGCAGCTTGTTTTCCAGGGGGCGACCAGATACGCAGTATTTT

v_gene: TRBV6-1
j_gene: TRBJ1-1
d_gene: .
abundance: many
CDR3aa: CASSRKRVTNTEAFF
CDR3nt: TGTGCCAGCAGTAGGAAGAGGGTTACGAACACTGAAGCTTTCTTT

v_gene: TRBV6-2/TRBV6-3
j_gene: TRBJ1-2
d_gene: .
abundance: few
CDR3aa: CASSNPGQLVGMNYGYTF
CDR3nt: TGTGCCAGCAGTAACCCGGGACAACTGGTGGGCATGAACTATGGCTACACCTTC

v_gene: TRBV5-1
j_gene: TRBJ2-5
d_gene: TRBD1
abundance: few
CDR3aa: CASDKGAYFSQETQYF
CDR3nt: TGCGCCAGCGACAAGGGGGCGTATTTTTCCCAAGAGACCCAGTACTTC

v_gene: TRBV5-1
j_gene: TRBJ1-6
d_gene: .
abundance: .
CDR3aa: CASSLGENSPLHF
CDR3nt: TGCGCCAGCAGCCTGGGAGAGAATTCACCCCTCCACTTT

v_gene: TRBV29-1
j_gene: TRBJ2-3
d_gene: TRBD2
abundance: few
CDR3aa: CSVEWSSGTYTDTQYF
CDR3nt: TGCAGCGTTGAATGGTCTAGCGGGACCTACACAGATACGCAGTATTTT

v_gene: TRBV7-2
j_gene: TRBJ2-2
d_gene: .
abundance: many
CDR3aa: CASSLVGNTGELFF
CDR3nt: TGTGCCAGCAGCTTGGTCGGCAACACCGGGGAGCTGTTTTTT

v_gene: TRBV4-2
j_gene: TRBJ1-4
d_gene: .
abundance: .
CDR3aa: CASSLSGTLNEKLFF
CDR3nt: TGTGCCAGCAGCCTATCCGGGACACTGAATGAAAAACTGTTTTTT

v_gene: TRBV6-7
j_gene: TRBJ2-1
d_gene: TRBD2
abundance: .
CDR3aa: CASRRGRGSDEQFF
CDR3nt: TGTGCCAGCCGTCGCGGGAGAGGGTCGGATGAGCAGTTCTTC

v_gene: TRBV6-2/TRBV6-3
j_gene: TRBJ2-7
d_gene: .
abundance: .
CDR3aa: CASSYSKAGEQYF
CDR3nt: TGTGCCAGCAGTTACTCGAAAGCAGGCGAGCAGTACTTC

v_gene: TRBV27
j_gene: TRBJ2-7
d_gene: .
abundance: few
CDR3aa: CASSSGWGPYEQYF
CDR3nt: TGTGCCAGCAGTTCGGGGTGGGGCCCCTACGAGCAGTACTTC

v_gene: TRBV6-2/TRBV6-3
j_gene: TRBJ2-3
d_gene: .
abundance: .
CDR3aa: CASSSLRGPTDTQYF
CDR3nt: TGTGCCAGCAGCTCCCTCCGGGGGCCCACAGATACGCAGTATTTT

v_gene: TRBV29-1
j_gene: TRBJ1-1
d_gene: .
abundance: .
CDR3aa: CSVGGSRDEAFF
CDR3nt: TGCAGCGTGGGAGGTAGTCGCGATGAAGCTTTCTTT

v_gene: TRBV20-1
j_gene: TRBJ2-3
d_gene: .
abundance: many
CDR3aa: CSAEGPSRTDTQYF
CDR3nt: TGCAGTGCCGAGGGGCCCTCCCGCACAGATACGCAGTATTTT

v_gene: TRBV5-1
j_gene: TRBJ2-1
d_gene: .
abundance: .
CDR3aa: CASSAGAPSNVQFF
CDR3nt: TGCGCCAGCAGCGCGGGGGCGCCCTCCAATGTGCAGTTCTTC

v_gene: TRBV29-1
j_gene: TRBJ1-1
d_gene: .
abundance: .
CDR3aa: CSVDRATEAFF
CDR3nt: TGCAGCGTTGACAGGGCCACTGAAGCTTTCTTT

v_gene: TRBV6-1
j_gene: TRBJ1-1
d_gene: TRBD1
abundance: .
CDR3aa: CASSEWLTGGAEAFF
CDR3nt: TGTGCCAGCAGTGAATGGCTGACAGGGGGCGCCGAAGCTTTCTTT

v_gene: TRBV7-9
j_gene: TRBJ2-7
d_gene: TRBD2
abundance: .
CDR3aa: CASSSPTNRDYHSYEQYF
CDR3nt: TGTGCCAGCAGCTCACCCACAAACCGGGACTACCACTCCTACGAGCAGTACTTC

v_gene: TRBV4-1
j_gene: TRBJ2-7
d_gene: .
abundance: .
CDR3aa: CASSPGPSVYEQYF
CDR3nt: TGCGCCAGCAGCCCCGGACCTTCAGTCTACGAGCAGTACTTC

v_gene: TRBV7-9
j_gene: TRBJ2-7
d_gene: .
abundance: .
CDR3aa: CASSPESSYEQYF
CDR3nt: TGTGCCAGCAGCCCCGAGTCGTCCTACGAGCAGTACTTC

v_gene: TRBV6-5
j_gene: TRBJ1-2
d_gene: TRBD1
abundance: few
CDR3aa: CASSSGTGSLWGYTF
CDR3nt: TGTGCCAGCAGTTCCGGGACAGGGAGCTTGTGGGGCTACACCTTC

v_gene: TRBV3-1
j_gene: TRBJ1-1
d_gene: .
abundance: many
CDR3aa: CASSSDGDTEAFF
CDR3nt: TGTGCCAGCAGCTCCGACGGTGACACTGAAGCTTTCTTT

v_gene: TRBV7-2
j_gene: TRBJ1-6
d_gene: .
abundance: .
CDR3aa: CASSGRDLHNSPLHF
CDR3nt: TGTGCCAGCAGCGGGCGGGATCTTCATAATTCACCCCTCCACTTT

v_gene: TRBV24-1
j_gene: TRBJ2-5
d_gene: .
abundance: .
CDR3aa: CATSDFWGQTQYF
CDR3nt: TGTGCCACCAGTGATTTCTGGGGTCAGACCCAGTACTTC

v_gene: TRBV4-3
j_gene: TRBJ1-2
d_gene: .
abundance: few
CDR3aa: CASSQGPFDNYGYTF
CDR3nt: TGCGCCAGCAGCCAAGGGCCCTTCGATAACTATGGCTACACCTTC

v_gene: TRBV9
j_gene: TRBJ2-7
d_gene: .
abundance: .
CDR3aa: CASSGDTYEQYF
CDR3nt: TGTGCCAGCAGCGGCGATACCTACGAGCAGTACTTC

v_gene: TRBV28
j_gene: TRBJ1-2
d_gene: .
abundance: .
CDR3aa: CASSSSYGYTF
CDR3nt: TGTGCCAGCAGTTCAAGCTATGGCTACACCTTC

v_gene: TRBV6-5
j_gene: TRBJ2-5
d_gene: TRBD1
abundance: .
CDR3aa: CASSYADRGSGETQYF
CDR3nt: TGTGCCAGCAGTTACGCAGACAGGGGATCGGGAGAGACCCAGTACTTC

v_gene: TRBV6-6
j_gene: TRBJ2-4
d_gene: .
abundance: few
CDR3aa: CASSLGGGGRAKNIQYF
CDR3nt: TGTGCCAGCAGCCTAGGGGGGGGGGGGAGAGCCAAAAACATTCAGTACTTC

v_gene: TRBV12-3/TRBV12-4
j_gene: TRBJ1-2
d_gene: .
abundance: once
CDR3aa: CASTPPGPQYGYTF
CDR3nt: TGTGCCAGCACCCCCCCCGGACCTCAATATGGCTACACCTTC

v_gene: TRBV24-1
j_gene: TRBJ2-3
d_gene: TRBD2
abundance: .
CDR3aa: CATSDPGGAGDTQYF
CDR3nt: TGTGCCACCAGTGACCCCGGGGGGGCAGGAGATACGCAGTATTTT

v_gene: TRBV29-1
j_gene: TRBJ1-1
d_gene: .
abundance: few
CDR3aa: CSALLSRFTEAFF
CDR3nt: TGCAGCGCTTTACTTTCCCGTTTCACTGAAGCTTTCTTT

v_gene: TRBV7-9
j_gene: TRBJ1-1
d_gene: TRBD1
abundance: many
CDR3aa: CASSPGTANTEAFF
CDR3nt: TGTGCCAGCAGCCCCGGGACAGCGAACACTGAAGCTTTCTTT

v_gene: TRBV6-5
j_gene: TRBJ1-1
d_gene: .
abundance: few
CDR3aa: CASSYTYRGDTEAFF
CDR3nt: TGTGCCAGCAGTTACACATACCGAGGCGACACTGAAGCTTTCTTT

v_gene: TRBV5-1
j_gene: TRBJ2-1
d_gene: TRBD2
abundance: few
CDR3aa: CASSGGGYNEQFF
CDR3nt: TGCGCCAGCAGCGGGGGGGGATATAATGAGCAGTTCTTC